This TCR beta chain originates from a study of blood T cell repertoires in COVID-19. Across the whole study: Material from acute and convalescent COVID-19 was sourced from the United States, Italy and Spain. T cells, B-cell-depleted T cells, or PBMCs provided the cDNA or gDNA that served as material.

Per germline, CDR1 SGHRS and CDR2 YFSETQ. The CDR3 is 14 residues long. The V gene lost 0 bases and the J gene lost 7 bases, with 11 bases spanning the gap. The assay was immunoSEQ multiplex PCR, and TCRdb's table has in-frame clones only and misses some. The sample shows 90,000 to 150,000 clones, over 60% of them seen only once. This chain connects TRBV5-1 to TRBJ1-5, with a possible D match to TRBD1 (6 bases). The specimen was peripheral blood. This clonotype was sampled from a woman over 75 with acute or convalescent COVID-19. For the CDR3, the DNA is TGCGCCAGCAGCTTGGAAGGGGGATACCAGCCCCAGCATTTT. This sequence encodes CASSLEGGYQPQHF. The full variable domain, with the rest looked up from reference TRBV5-1 and TRBJ1-5, is KAGVTQTPRYLIKTRGQQVTLSCSPISGHRSVSWYQQTPGQGLQFLFEYFSETQRNKGNFPGRFSGRQFSNSRSEMNVSTLELGDSALYLCASSLEGGYQPQHFGDGTRLSIL.